Each of the 25 T cell receptor beta chains below was sequenced from the same sample in a study of cytomegalovirus exposure and HLA in healthy donors. The PCR employed 60 Vbeta primers together with 13 Jbeta primers. Clones were sequenced by immunoSEQ multiplex PCR, and TCRdb holds only the in-frame ones, with some missing. The table shows 130,000 or so clones, with about 80% occurring only once. Sequences were obtained from PBMCs. The receptors were gathered from a man aged 18 to 30 in good health and CMV-seronegative.

The chain links TRBV5-1 to TRBJ2-7; D is possibly TRBD1 (6 bases). V was trimmed by 5 bases and J by 3 bases, leaving 9 bases between them. Looked up from germline, CDR1 is SGHRS and CDR2 is YFSETQ. The CDR3 has 12 residues. CDR3 in amino acids: CASRSTGYEQYF. The CDR3 bases are TGCGCCAGCAGGTCGACAGGCTACGAGCAGTACTTC.

Only a few counts were recorded for this clone. The chain couples TRBV7-9 to TRBJ1-6; maybe TRBD1 (5 bases). Trimming stripped 1 base from V and 5 bases from J, with 9 bases between. There are 15 residues in the CDR3. Germline V lookup: CDR1 SEHNR, CDR2 FQNEAQ (reference sequence). This CDR3 is CASSLGGRDNSPLHF. CDR3 coding DNA: TGTGCCAGCAGCTTAGGGGGCAGGGATAATTCACCCCTCCACTTT.

V usage is TRBV18 and J usage is TRBJ1-1; maybe TRBD1 (5 bases). Germline CDR1 and CDR2: KGHSH and LQKENI. CDR3 length: 16 amino acids. Between the trimmed V and J ends, which lost 1 base and 5 bases, there was a span of 17 bases. The chain's CDR3 is CASSPQRAGRSTEAFF. The CDR3, as DNA: TGTGCCAGCTCACCACAGCGGGCAGGGAGGTCGACTGAAGCTTTCTTT.

CDR3 in DNA: TGTGCCAGCAGCTTAGAGAGAGCAACTAATGAAAAACTGTTTTTT. Protein sequence: CASSLERATNEKLFF. The chain links TRBV7-9 to TRBJ1-4; D gene uncertain. V was trimmed by 1 base and J by 0 bases, leaving 6 bases between them. Germline V gene data show CDR1 as SEHNR and CDR2 as FQNEAQ (reference sequence). This CDR3 spans 15 amino acids.

This rearrangement joins TRBV5-5 to TRBJ2-5, with TRBD2 matching 13 bases. V dropped 3 bases and J dropped 3; count of bases not matched to a gene: 2. The CDR3 contains 15 residues. Per germline, CDR1 SGHKS and CDR2 YYEKEE (reference sequence). The CDR3 here is CASSSGLAGKETQYF. CDR3 bases: TGTGCCAGCAGCTCGGGACTAGCGGGGAAAGAGACCCAGTACTTC.

In the case of this clone: This CDR3 is also generated by other DNA sequences in the sample. V is TRBV7-8 and J is TRBJ2-2, with 13 bases matching TRBD2. With 5 bases clipped from V and 4 bases from J, the junction kept 7 bases outside the gene matches. Germline V gene sequence: CDR1 SGHVS, CDR2 FQNEAQ. This CDR3 has 17 amino acids. As DNA, the CDR3 is TGTGCCAGCAGCCCCCGGACTAGCGGGGGAGGCACCGGGGAGCTGTTTTTT. It encodes CASSPRTSGGGTGELFF.

The rearrangement joins TRBV25-1 to TRBJ2-7; D may be TRBD2 (6 bases). Germline loops: CDR1 MGHDK, CDR2 SYGVNS. The V gene lost 3 bases and the J gene lost 3 bases, with 18 bases spanning the gap. The CDR3 sequence is 16 residues long. The CDR3 loop is CASSDGAGFPLYEQYF. CDR3 DNA: TGTGCCAGCAGTGACGGGGCGGGGTTTCCCCTCTACGAGCAGTACTTC.

The V gene is TRBV5-1, the J gene TRBJ1-2; 9 positions match TRBD1. The germline V gene has CDR1 SGHRS and CDR2 YFSETQ. Trimming at V came to 2 bases and at J to 5 bases, leaving 10 bases not matched to a gene. There are 16 residues in the CDR3. The chain's CDR3 is CASSLTTGGAGYGYTF. The CDR3 DNA is TGCGCCAGCAGCTTAACCACAGGGGGCGCAGGATATGGCTACACCTTC.

V gene TRBV7-8 combines with J gene TRBJ1-1, with D tentatively TRBD1 (6 bases). Deletions cut 1 base from V and 4 bases from J, with 10 bases between. The germline V gene encodes CDR1 SGHVS and CDR2 FQNEAQ. The CDR3 loop spans 14 amino acids. This CDR3 is CASSLVGGPTEAFF. CDR3 DNA sequence: TGTGCCAGCAGCTTAGTTGGGGGCCCCACTGAAGCTTTCTTT.

The chain employs TRBV5-6 and TRBJ2-6; D is unresolved. Germline lookup yields CDR1 SGHDT and CDR2 YYEEEE. V lost 4 bases to trimming and J lost 2 bases, with 7 bases between them. The CDR3 runs 14 residues. The CDR3 here is CASSGLPGANVLTF. In DNA, the CDR3 is TGTGCCAGCAGCGGCCTTCCTGGGGCCAACGTCCTGACTTTC.

V is TRBV5-6 and J is TRBJ2-2, with D possibly being TRBD1 (5 bases). The germline V gene has CDR1 SGHDT and CDR2 YYEEEE. The CDR3 consists of 16 residues. Between the trimmed V and J ends, which lost 0 bases and 5 bases, there was a span of 14 bases. The CDR3 here is CASSLAQGGVTGELFF. In nucleotides, the CDR3 is TGTGCCAGCAGCTTGGCGCAGGGTGGCGTGACCGGGGAGCTGTTTTTT.

The chain links TRBV14 to TRBJ1-1; D is possibly TRBD1 (6 bases). This CDR3 region has 12 residues. The germline V gene has CDR1 SGHDN and CDR2 FVKESK. V was cut by 6 bases and J by 10 bases, with 15 bases left in between. CDR3 coding DNA: TGTGCCAGCAGAACCCAAGGGGGTGCAGCTTTCTTT. It translates to CASRTQGGAAFF.

This clone was seen more than once but under ten times. V and J are TRBV5-8 and TRBJ1-5; the D is unclear. The CDR3 is 13 residues long. Germline CDR1 SGHTS, CDR2 YDEGEE. V was pared by 0 bases and J by 4 bases, with 5 bases between. In DNA, the CDR3 is TGTGCCAGCAGCTTGGGTAAAAATCAGCCCCAGCATTTT. It yields the protein CASSLGKNQPQHF.

J is TRBJ1-1 and V is TRBV6-1, with 7 positions matching TRBD1. V lost 5 bases, J lost 7 bases, and 1 base stayed unmatched. The CDR3 loop spans 11 amino acids. CDR1 is MNHNS, CDR2 SASEGT, per germline. Here the CDR3 DNA reads TGTGCCAGCAGTCGACAGGGTGAAGCTTTCTTT. Its translation is CASSRQGEAFF.

Notes on this clone: A junction boundary mismatches the germline segment, possibly from a read error. The rearrangement uses TRBV7-9 and TRBJ2-2; TRBD1 is a possible D gene (5 bases). Germline values: CDR1 SEHNR, CDR2 FQNEAQ (reference sequence). CDR3 size: 13 residues. CDR3 in amino acids: CSSSLSGARELFF. The CDR3 nucleotides are TGTTCCAGCAGCTTATCTGGGGCCCGGGAGCTGTTTTTT.

J is TRBJ2-7 and V is TRBV28; D might be TRBD1 (6 bases). Looked up from germline, CDR1 is MDHEN and CDR2 is SYDVKM. Trimming removed 5 bases from V and 5 bases from J, with 19 bases in between. The length of the CDR3 is 15 residues. CDR3 loop: CASSIIGQNRHEQYF. CDR3 nucleotide sequence: TGTGCCAGCAGTATTATCGGACAGAATCGGCACGAGCAGTACTTC.

This chain connects TRBV5-1 to TRBJ1-2, with 8 bases that match TRBD1. This CDR3 spans 13 amino acids. Germline CDR1 is SGHRS and CDR2 is YFSETQ. V lost 5 bases to trimming and J lost 7 bases; unmatched junction nucleotides: 7. CDR3 in amino acids: CASSLTGDGGYTF. CDR3 DNA sequence: TGCGCCAGCAGTCTGACAGGGGATGGTGGCTACACCTTC.

The CDR3 protein is CSVEISARQKGGELFF. The CDR3 DNA is TGCAGCGTTGAAATAAGTGCCCGACAGAAGGGCGGGGAGCTGTTTTTT. V and J are TRBV29-1 and TRBJ2-2; D perhaps matches TRBD1 (5 bases). Between the trimmed V and J ends, which lost 2 bases and 7 bases, there was a span of 20 bases. Germline CDR1 and CDR2: SQVTM and ANQGSEA. The CDR3 totals 16 residues.

This chain uses TRBV6-4 with TRBJ1-1; a possible D gene is TRBD1 (5 bases). Looked up from germline, CDR1 is MRHNA and CDR2 is SNTAGT. The V and J ends lost 4 bases and 4 bases respectively, with 10 bases between them. The CDR3 length is 13 residues. The DNA of the CDR3 is TGTGCCAGCAGTGCCCAGGGAAGCACTGAAGCTTTCTTT. Encoded protein: CASSAQGSTEAFF.

The rearrangement joins TRBV7-3 to TRBJ2-2; 8 positions match TRBD1. Germline lookup yields CDR1 SGHTA and CDR2 FQGTGA. The CDR3 runs 17 residues. V trimming: 3 bases; J trimming: 1 base; junction bases outside the gene matches: 7. The CDR3 region has the DNA TGTGCCAGCAGCTTTGATGTCGGGACAGGGAACACCGGGGAGCTGTTTTTT. Amino acid sequence: CASSFDVGTGNTGELFF.

V usage is TRBV6-4 and J usage is TRBJ2-1; 9 bases are shared with TRBD2. The trim removed 0 bases at V and 3 bases at J, leaving 3 bases unmatched. In germline, CDR1 is MRHNA, CDR2 SNTAGT. The length of the CDR3 is 16 residues. CDR3 in amino acids: CASSDSGAGGYNEQFF. Written as DNA, the CDR3 is TGTGCCAGCAGTGACTCGGGAGCGGGGGGCTACAATGAGCAGTTCTTC.

This clone was counted a single time. Written as DNA, the CDR3 is TGTGCCAGCAGCCATGGGGAGGCAATCACTGAAGCTTTCTTT. Translation: CASSHGEAITEAFF. The rearrangement joins TRBV6-5 to TRBJ1-1; no firm D call. V lost 6 bases and J lost 4, with 15 bases in between. The germline CDR1 and CDR2 sequences are MNHEY and SVGAGI. The CDR3 is 14 amino acids.

The chain couples TRBV6-1 to TRBJ1-4; D possibly corresponds to TRBD1 (6 bases). The V gene lost 0 bases and the J gene lost 3 bases, with 8 bases spanning the gap. Germline V gene sequence: CDR1 MNHNS, CDR2 SASEGT. The length of the CDR3 is 15 residues. CDR3 loop: CASSEAGAPNEKLFF. The DNA of the CDR3 is TGTGCCAGCAGTGAAGCGGGGGCGCCTAATGAAAAACTGTTTTTT.

V usage is TRBV7-9 and J usage is TRBJ1-2, with D perhaps TRBD1 (6 bases). Germline V gives CDR1 SEHNR, CDR2 FQNEAQ (reference sequence). This CDR3 spans 16 amino acids. Trimming removed 5 bases from V and 7 bases from J, with 23 bases in between. As DNA, the CDR3 is TGTGCCAGCAGCCCGAGGGGAAGACAGGACGGGCCTGGCTACACCTTC. Amino acid sequence: CASSPRGRQDGPGYTF.

This chain uses TRBV2 with TRBJ1-1; D uncertain. Germline CDR1 SNHLY, CDR2 FYNNEI. Deletions cut 5 bases from V and 9 bases from J, with 13 bases between. The CDR3 has 12 residues. As DNA, the CDR3 is TGTGCCAGCAGTCAATCGAGCTTCAAAGCTTTCTTT. Residues: CASSQSSFKAFF. Variable domain in full (rest from reference TRBV2 and TRBJ1-1): EPEVTQTPSHQVTQMGQEVILRCVPISNHLYFYWYRQILGQKVEFLVSFYNNEISEKSEIFDDQFSVERPDGSNFTLKIRSTKLEDSAMYFCASSQSSFKAFFGQGTRLTVV.